These T cell receptor beta chains were read from a single sample in a study of blood T cells in healthy people across ages. One entry per CDR3 protein, called by TCRdb with MiXCR from the 5' RACE reads. There are about 1.5 million distinct CDR3 sequences in the sample; under 55% occur only once, and less than 5% lies in the top ten. Sequences were obtained from blood. Source of these receptors: a woman aged 18-30 years in good health. Each CDR3 is given with its conserved first and last residue. Fields, in order: V gene, J gene, clone size, D gene, CDR3 protein, CDR3 DNA. A D gene is named only where the DNA matches it firmly. Some rows have no size entry. The others give once, few or many, or a class for an expanded clone.

>TRBV20-1|TRBJ2-3|few|NA
CSASKVLGTDTQYF
TGCAGTGCTAGTAAAGTGTTAGGGACAGATACGCAGTATTTT
>TRBV25-1|TRBJ2-1|few|TRBD2
CASSLAGALNEQFF
TGTGCCAGCAGTCTAGCGGGAGCGTTAAATGAGCAGTTCTTC
>TRBV5-6|TRBJ2-5|NA|TRBD2
CASSLMIAGYNEQYF
TGTGCCAGCAGCTTGATGATAGCGGGGTACAATGAGCAGTACTTC
>TRBV12-3/TRBV12-4|TRBJ1-1|few|TRBD1
CASSSGDRGGAFF
TGTGCCAGCAGTTCCGGGGACAGGGGTGGGGCTTTCTTT
>TRBV21-1|TRBJ1-6|once|NA
CASSAGAGNNSPLHF
TGTGCCAGCAGCGCCGGGGCAGGGAATAATTCACCCCTCCACTTT
>TRBV4-2|TRBJ2-5|NA|TRBD2
CASSKAREGPETQYF
TGTGCCAGCAGCAAAGCGCGGGAGGGCCCGGAGACCCAGTACTTC
>TRBV29-1|TRBJ1-2|NA|TRBD1
CRVGPGQGVSYTF
TGCAGAGTTGGACCGGGACAGGGGGTCAGCTACACCTTC
>TRBV4-3|TRBJ2-1|NA|NA
CASSQEGGGVNEQFF
TGCGCCAGCAGCCAAGAAGGGGGAGGGGTCAATGAGCAGTTCTTC
>TRBV5-6|TRBJ2-7|NA|NA
CASILAEFYEQYF
TGTGCCAGCATCTTAGCGGAATTTTACGAGCAGTACTTC
>TRBV7-2|TRBJ1-4|NA|NA
CASSLVSGWNEKLFF
TGTGCCAGCAGCTTAGTTTCGGGGTGGAATGAAAAACTGTTTTTT
>TRBV27|TRBJ2-7|NA|TRBD2
CASSLAGVPYEQYF
TGTGCCAGCAGCCTAGCGGGGGTACCCTACGAGCAGTACTTC
>TRBV5-1|TRBJ2-3|NA|NA
CASSLADGSTDTQYF
TGCGCCAGCAGCTTGGCCGACGGCAGCACAGATACGCAGTATTTT
>TRBV9|TRBJ2-2|NA|NA
CASSVTGPSNTGELFF
TGTGCCAGCAGCGTAACGGGACCGTCTAACACCGGGGAGCTGTTTTTT
>TRBV2|TRBJ2-1|NA|NA
CASSESGVSYNEQFF
TGTGCCAGCAGTGAATCGGGGGTATCCTACAATGAGCAGTTCTTC
>TRBV20-1|TRBJ1-5|few|NA
CSALEPNQPQHF
TGCAGTGCTTTGGAACCCAATCAGCCCCAGCATTTT
>TRBV27|TRBJ1-5|NA|NA
CTSSLSAGTKQPQHF
TGTACCAGCAGTTTATCTGCAGGCACAAAACAGCCCCAGCATTTT
>TRBV6-5|TRBJ1-1|few|NA
CASSYSPDSGWMNTEAFF
TGTGCCAGCAGTTACTCCCCGGACAGTGGATGGATGAACACTGAAGCTTTCTTT
>TRBV12-3/TRBV12-4|TRBJ2-1|many|TRBD2
CASSFFRGGAHEQFF
TGTGCCAGCAGTTTCTTCCGCGGGGGGGCCCATGAGCAGTTCTTC
>TRBV7-2|TRBJ1-1|NA|NA
CASSSTGGRVAAFF
TGTGCCAGCAGCTCGACTGGGGGGAGGGTTGCAGCTTTCTTT
>TRBV7-9|TRBJ2-7|few|NA
CASSLVIDGEQYF
TGTGCCAGCAGCTTGGTGATTGATGGCGAGCAGTACTTC
>TRBV20-1|TRBJ1-3|NA|NA
CSARAQGSGNTIYF
TGCAGTGCTAGAGCTCAGGGCTCTGGAAACACCATATATTTT
>TRBV21-1|TRBJ1-2|NA|NA
CASSPLGGRGNYGYTF
TGTGCCAGCAGCCCCCTCGGGGGCAGGGGTAACTATGGCTACACCTTC
>TRBV5-6|TRBJ2-5|NA|NA
CASSSARGGLLGEQYF
TGTGCCAGCAGCTCCGCAAGGGGGGGGCTCCTCGGTGAGCAGTACTTC
>TRBV6-5|TRBJ2-5|NA|NA
CASSYKRINEQYF
TGTGCCAGCAGTTACAAAAGGATCAATGAGCAGTACTTC
>TRBV20-1|TRBJ2-2|NA|NA
CSALTMGRGSTGELFF
TGCAGTGCCCTCACCATGGGGCGGGGAAGCACCGGGGAGCTGTTTTTT
>TRBV9|TRBJ2-7|many|TRBD2
CASSVGAGAYEQYF
TGTGCCAGCAGCGTAGGGGCGGGAGCTTACGAGCAGTACTTC
>TRBV6-1|TRBJ1-2|few|NA
CASKVQGQVYGYTF
TGTGCCAGCAAAGTCCAGGGGCAGGTCTATGGCTACACCTTC
>TRBV25-1|TRBJ2-2|NA|NA
CASRTHIGDLGELFF
TGTGCCAGCAGGACCCACATAGGTGATCTCGGGGAGCTGTTTTTT
>TRBV7-2|TRBJ1-1|NA|NA
CASKLIGGRMNTEAYF
TGTGCCAGCAAGCTTATAGGGGGGCGCATGAACACTGAAGCTTACTTT
>TRBV7-2|TRBJ1-2|NA|TRBD1
CASSRTGPRDGYTF
TGTGCCAGCAGCCGGACAGGGCCCCGGGATGGCTACACCTTC
>TRBV24-1|TRBJ2-1|NA|NA
CATSDLMEQFF
TGTGCCACCAGTGATTTGATGGAGCAGTTCTTC
>TRBV3-1|TRBJ2-3|NA|TRBD2
CASSQDIAGGLYTQYF
TGTGCCAGCAGCCAAGATATCGCGGGGGGGTTATATACGCAGTATTTT
>TRBV7-2|TRBJ2-2|NA|NA
CASSLGFGTGELFF
TGTGCCAGCAGCTTAGGGTTTGGCACCGGGGAGCTGTTTTTT
>TRBV15|TRBJ1-1|NA|NA
CATSGGPEAFF
TGTGCCACCAGCGGCGGGCCTGAAGCTTTCTTT
>TRBV6-1|TRBJ2-7|NA|NA
CASSDTVAGQYF
TGTGCCAGCAGTGATACAGTCGCTGGGCAGTACTTC
>TRBV12-3/TRBV12-4|TRBJ1-5|NA|TRBD1
CASSFRQGGNQPQHF
TGTGCCAGCAGTTTCCGACAGGGCGGGAATCAGCCCCAGCATTTT
>TRBV10-1|TRBJ2-7|NA|NA
CASSDEGFHEQYF
TGCGCCAGCAGTGACGAGGGCTTCCACGAGCAGTACTTC
>TRBV29-1|TRBJ1-1|few|NA
CSVEGSVNTEAFF
TGCAGCGTTGAGGGGAGCGTGAACACTGAAGCTTTCTTT
>TRBV7-9|TRBJ1-5|NA|NA
CASSLSGFSQHF
TGTGCCAGCAGCTTATCGGGGTTCTCCCAGCATTTT
>TRBV4-2|TRBJ2-4|NA|TRBD2
CASSQEMLAGPGLAKNIQYF
TGTGCCAGCAGCCAAGAGATGCTAGCGGGGCCAGGCCTAGCCAAAAACATTCAGTACTTC
>TRBV4-1|TRBJ1-1|NA|NA
CASSQKDLNTEAFF
TGCGCCAGCAGCCAAAAAGACCTGAACACTGAAGCTTTCTTT
>TRBV11-3|TRBJ2-3|NA|NA
CASSSRETSTDTQYF
TGTGCCAGCAGCTCCCGAGAGACTAGCACAGATACGCAGTATTTT
>TRBV2|TRBJ1-1|NA|NA
CASSEPNKPTSVFF
TGTGCCAGCAGTGAGCCAAATAAACCAACCAGCGTTTTCTTT
>TRBV20-1|TRBJ1-2|NA|TRBD1
CSASTGVVGYTF
TGCAGTGCCTCTACAGGGGTTGTGGGCTACACCTTC
>TRBV28|TRBJ1-1|few|NA
CASSFRKEAFF
TGTGCCAGCAGTTTTCGAAAGGAAGCTTTCTTT
>TRBV12-3/TRBV12-4|TRBJ1-1|NA|NA
CASAPSPMNTEAFF
TGTGCCAGCGCGCCAAGCCCGATGAACACTGAAGCTTTCTTT
>TRBV25-1|TRBJ2-3|few|NA
CASSESERAFTDTQYF
TGTGCCAGCAGTGAATCGGAACGGGCATTCACAGATACGCAGTATTTT
>TRBV5-1|TRBJ2-5|NA|TRBD1
CASSLTRGLQETQYF
TGCGCCAGCAGCTTGACCAGGGGGCTCCAAGAGACCCAGTACTTC